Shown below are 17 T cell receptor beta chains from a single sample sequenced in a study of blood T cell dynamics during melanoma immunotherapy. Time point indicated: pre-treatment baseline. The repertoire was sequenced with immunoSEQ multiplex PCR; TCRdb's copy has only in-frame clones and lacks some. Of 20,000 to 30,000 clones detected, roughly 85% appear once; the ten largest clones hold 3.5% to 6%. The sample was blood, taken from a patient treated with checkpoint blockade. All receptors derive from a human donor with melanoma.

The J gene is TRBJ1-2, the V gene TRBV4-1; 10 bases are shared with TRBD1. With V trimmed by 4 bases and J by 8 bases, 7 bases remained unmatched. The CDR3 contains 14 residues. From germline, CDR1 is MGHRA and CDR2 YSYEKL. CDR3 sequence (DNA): TGCGCCAGCAGCCTCCGACAGGGGGCGCCGGGCTACACCTTC. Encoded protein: CASSLRQGAPGYTF.

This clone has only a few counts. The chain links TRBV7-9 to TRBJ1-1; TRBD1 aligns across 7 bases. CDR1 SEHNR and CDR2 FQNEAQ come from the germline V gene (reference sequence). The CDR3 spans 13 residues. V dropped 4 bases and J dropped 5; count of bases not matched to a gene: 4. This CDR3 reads CASSWTGETEAFF. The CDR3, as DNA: TGTGCCAGCAGCTGGACAGGAGAGACTGAAGCTTTCTTT.

The chain's CDR3 is CASSSDGGANYGYTF. CDR3 DNA sequence: TGTGCCAGCAGCTCCGATGGGGGCGCTAACTATGGCTACACCTTC. V is TRBV5-4 and J is TRBJ1-2; the D gene is possibly TRBD1 (6 bases). Per the germline V gene, CDR1 is SGHNT and CDR2 is YYREEE (reference sequence). The CDR3 runs 15 residues. The ends were cut back, 3 bases at V and 0 bases at J, with 12 bases in the middle.

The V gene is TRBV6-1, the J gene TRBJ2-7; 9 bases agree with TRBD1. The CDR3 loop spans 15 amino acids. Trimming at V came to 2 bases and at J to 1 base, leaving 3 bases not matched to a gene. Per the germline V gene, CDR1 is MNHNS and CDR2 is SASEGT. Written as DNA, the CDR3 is TGTGCCAGCAGTGAAACAGGGGGCGCTTCCTACGAGCAGTACTTC. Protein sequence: CASSETGGASYEQYF.

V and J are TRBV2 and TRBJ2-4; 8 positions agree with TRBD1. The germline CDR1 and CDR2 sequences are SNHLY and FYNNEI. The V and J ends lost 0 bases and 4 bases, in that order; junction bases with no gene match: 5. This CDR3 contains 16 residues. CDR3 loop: CASSEAQGASKNIQYF. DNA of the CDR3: TGTGCCAGCAGTGAAGCGCAGGGGGCGTCAAAAAACATTCAGTACTTC.

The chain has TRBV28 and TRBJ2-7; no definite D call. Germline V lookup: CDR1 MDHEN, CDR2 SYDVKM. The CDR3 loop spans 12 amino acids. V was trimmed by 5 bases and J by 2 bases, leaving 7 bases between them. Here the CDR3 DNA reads TGTGCCAGCAGTATTCCTGCCTACGAGCAGTACTTC. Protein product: CASSIPAYEQYF.

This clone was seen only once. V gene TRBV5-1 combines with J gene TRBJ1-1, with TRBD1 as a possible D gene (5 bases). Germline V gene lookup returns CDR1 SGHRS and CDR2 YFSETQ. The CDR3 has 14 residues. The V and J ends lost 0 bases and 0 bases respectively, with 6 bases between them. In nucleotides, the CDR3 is TGCGCCAGCAGCTTGGACAGGATGAACACTGAAGCTTTCTTT. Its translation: CASSLDRMNTEAFF.

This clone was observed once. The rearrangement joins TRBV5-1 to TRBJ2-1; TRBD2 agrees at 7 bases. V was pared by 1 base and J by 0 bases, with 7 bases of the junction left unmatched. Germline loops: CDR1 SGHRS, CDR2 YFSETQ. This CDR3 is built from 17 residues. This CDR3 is CASSLKTSADSYNEQFF. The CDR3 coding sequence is TGCGCCAGCAGCTTGAAAACTAGCGCAGACTCCTACAATGAGCAGTTCTTC. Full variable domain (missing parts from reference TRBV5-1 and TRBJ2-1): KAGVTQTPRYLIKTRGQQVTLSCSPISGHRSVSWYQQTPGQGLQFLFEYFSETQRNKGNFPGRFSGRQFSNSRSEMNVSTLELGDSALYLCASSLKTSADSYNEQFFGPGTRLTVL.

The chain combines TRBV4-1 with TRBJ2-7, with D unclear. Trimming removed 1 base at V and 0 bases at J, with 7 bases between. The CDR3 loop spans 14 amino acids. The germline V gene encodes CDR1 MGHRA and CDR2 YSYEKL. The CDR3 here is CASSQGGSSYEQYF. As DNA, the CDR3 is TGCGCCAGCAGCCAAGGTGGGTCCTCCTACGAGCAGTACTTC.

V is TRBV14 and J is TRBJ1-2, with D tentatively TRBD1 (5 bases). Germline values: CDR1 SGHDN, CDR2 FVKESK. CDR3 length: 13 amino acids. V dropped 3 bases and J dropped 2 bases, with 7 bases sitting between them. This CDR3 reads CASSQGRNYGYTF. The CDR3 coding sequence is TGTGCCAGCAGCCAGGGGCGGAACTATGGCTACACCTTC.

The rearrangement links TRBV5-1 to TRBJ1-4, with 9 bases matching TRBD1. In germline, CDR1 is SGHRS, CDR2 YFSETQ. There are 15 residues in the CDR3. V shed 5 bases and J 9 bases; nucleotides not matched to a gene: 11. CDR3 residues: CASRESGQGGKKLFF. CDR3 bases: TGCGCCAGCAGAGAATCGGGACAGGGAGGGAAAAAACTGTTTTTT. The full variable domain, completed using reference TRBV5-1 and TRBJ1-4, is KAGVTQTPRYLIKTRGQQVTLSCSPISGHRSVSWYQQTPGQGLQFLFEYFSETQRNKGNFPGRFSGRQFSNSRSEMNVSTLELGDSALYLCASRESGQGGKKLFFGSGTQLSVL.

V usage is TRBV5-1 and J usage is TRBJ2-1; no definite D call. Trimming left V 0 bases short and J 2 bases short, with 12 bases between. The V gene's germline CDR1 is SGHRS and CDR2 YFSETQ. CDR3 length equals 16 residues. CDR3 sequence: CASSLAGGSTYNEQFF. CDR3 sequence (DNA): TGCGCCAGCAGCTTGGCCGGCGGTTCAACCTACAATGAGCAGTTCTTC.

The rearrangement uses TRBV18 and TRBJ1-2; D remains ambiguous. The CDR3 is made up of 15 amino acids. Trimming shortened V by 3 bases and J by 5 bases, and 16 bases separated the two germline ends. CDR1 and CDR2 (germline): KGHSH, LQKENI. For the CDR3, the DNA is TGTGCCAGCTCACCGATACACACACCCATTTATGGCTACACCTTC. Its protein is CASSPIHTPIYGYTF.

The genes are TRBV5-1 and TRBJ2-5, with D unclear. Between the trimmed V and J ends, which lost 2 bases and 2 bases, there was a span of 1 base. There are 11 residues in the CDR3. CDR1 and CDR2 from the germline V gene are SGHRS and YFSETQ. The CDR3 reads CASSLQETQYF. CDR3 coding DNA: TGCGCCAGCAGCTTACAAGAGACCCAGTACTTC.

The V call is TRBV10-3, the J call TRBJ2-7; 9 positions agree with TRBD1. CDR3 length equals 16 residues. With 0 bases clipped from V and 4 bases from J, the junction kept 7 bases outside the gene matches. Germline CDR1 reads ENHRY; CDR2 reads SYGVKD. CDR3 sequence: CAISESWTGAPYEQYF. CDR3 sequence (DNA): TGTGCCATCAGTGAGTCTTGGACAGGGGCCCCTTACGAGCAGTACTTC.

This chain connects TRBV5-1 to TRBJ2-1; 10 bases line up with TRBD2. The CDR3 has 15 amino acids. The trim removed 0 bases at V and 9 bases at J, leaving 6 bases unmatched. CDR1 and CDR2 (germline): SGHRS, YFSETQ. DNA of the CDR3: TGCGCCAGCAGCTTGGCCGAACTAGCGGGATCTGAGCAGTTCTTC. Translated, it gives CASSLAELAGSEQFF.

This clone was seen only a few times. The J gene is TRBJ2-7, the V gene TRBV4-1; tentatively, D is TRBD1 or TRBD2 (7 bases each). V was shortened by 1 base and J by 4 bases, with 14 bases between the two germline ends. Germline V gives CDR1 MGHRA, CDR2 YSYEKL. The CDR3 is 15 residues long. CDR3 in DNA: TGCGCCAGCAGCCAAGTGGGAGGGGGCCGGTACGAGCAGTACTTC. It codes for CASSQVGGGRYEQYF.